This T cell receptor (beta chain) was found in a study of prognosis after radiotherapy for stage I lung cancer. Background on the study: Of the enrolled patients, fourteen had newly diagnosed primary stage I lung tumors, while roughly 5 had oligometastatic NSCLC following surgical resection of the primary tumor.

Ten or more counts support this clonotype. Its antigen is unknown. Study-level results: Among patients who developed distant metastases, Shannon entropy after stereotactic body radiation therapy was lower. Patients with and without metastases reportedly differed in TRBV and TRBJ gene usage frequencies.

Two-round multiplex PCR amplified TCR beta CDR3 from genomic DNA. Primers were specific to each TRBV and TRBJ gene in first-round PCR. One entry per CDR3 protein results from TCRdb running MiXCR on the multiplex PCR reads. Of around 30,000 distinct CDR3 sequences in the sample, approximately 29% are singletons; the top ten hold about 25%. Germline V gene lookup returns CDR1 SGHRS and CDR2 YFSETQ. V lost 1 base, J lost 1 base, and 14 bases lay in between. The length of the CDR3 is 16 residues. The receptor was isolated from a donor at least 50 years old with non-small cell lung cancer. The starting material was PBMCs, obtained before or after stereotactic body radiation therapy (not recorded which). The rearrangement joins TRBV5-1 to TRBJ2-5; D might be TRBD1 (6 bases). In DNA, the CDR3 is TGCGCCAGCAGCTTGTCGACTGGGACACTCCAAGAGACCCAGTACTTC. It is translated as CASSLSTGTLQETQYF. Together with reference TRBV5-1 and TRBJ2-5, the CDR3 gives the full variable domain: KAGVTQTPRYLIKTRGQQVTLSCSPISGHRSVSWYQQTPGQGLQFLFEYFSETQRNKGNFPGRFSGRQFSNSRSEMNVSTLELGDSALYLCASSLSTGTLQETQYFGPGTRLLVL.